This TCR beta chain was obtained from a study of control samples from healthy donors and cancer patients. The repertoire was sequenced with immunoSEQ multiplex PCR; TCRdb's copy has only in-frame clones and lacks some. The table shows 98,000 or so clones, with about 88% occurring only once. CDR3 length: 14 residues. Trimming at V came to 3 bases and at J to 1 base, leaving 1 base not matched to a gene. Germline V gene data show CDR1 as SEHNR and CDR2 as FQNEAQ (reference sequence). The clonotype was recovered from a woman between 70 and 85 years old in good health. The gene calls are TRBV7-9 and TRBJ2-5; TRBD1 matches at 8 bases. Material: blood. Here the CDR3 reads CASSFGTGQETQYF. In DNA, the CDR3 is TGTGCCAGCAGCTTCGGGACAGGCCAAGAGACCCAGTACTTC.